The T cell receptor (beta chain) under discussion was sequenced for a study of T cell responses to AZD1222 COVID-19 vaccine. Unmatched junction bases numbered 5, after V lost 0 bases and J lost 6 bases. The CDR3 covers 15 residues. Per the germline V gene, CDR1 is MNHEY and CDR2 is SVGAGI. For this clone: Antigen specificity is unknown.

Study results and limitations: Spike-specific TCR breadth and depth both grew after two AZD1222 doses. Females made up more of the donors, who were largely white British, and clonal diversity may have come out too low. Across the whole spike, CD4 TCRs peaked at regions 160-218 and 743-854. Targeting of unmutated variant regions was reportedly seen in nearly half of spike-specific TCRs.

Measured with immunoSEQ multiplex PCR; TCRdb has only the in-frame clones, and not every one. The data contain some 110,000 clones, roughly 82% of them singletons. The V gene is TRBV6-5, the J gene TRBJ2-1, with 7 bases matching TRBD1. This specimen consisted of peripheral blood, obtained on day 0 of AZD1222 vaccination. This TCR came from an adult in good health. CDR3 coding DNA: TGTGCCAGCAGTTACTCCCCCGGGACAGTCAATGAGCAGTTCTTC. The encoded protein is CASSYSPGTVNEQFF.